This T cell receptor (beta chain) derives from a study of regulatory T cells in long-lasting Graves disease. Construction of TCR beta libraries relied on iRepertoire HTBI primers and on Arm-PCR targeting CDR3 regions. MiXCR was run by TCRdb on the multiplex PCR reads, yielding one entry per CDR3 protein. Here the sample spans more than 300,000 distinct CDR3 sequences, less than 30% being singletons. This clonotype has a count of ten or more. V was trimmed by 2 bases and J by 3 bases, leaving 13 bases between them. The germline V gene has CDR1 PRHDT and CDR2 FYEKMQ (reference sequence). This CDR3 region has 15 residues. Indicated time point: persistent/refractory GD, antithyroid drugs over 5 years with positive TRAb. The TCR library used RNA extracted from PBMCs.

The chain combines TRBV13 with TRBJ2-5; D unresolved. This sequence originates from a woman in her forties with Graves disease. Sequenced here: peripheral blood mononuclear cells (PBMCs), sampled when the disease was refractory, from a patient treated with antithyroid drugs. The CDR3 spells CASSLTVLTEETQYF. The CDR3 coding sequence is TGTGCCAGCAGCTTAACGGTCCTAACCGAAGAGACCCAGTACTTC.